A selection of T cell receptor beta chains follows, all from one sample in a study of blood T cell repertoires in COVID-19. Measured with immunoSEQ multiplex PCR; TCRdb has only the in-frame clones, and not every one. Of about 58,000 clones listed, about four fifths are singletons. The specimen was peripheral blood. The receptors stem from a human donor in a cohort sampled during active COVID-19. The CDR3 runs from the conserved cysteine through the conserved F or W. The order of the fields is CDR3 length, clone size, V gene, D gene, J gene, CDR3 DNA, CDR3 protein. The D gene is left open where the match is weak. Only some rows state a clone size, as once, few, many or a class for expanded clones.

len: 15; abundance: NA; v_gene: TRBV3-1/TRBV3-2; d_gene: NA; j_gene: TRBJ2-7; CDR3nt: TGTGCCAGCAGCCAAGCTCCGGGACTCCCATACGAGCAGTACTTC; CDR3aa: CASSQAPGLPYEQYF
len: 14; abundance: NA; v_gene: TRBV7-8; d_gene: NA; j_gene: TRBJ1-5; CDR3nt: TGTGCCAGCAGCCTCGAGTATAGCAATCAGCCCCAGCATTTT; CDR3aa: CASSLEYSNQPQHF
len: 15; abundance: once; v_gene: TRBV27; d_gene: NA; j_gene: TRBJ2-7; CDR3nt: TGTGCCAGCAGTTTATCGGCAGGGCCTCACTACGAGCAGTACTTC; CDR3aa: CASSLSAGPHYEQYF
len: 14; abundance: NA; v_gene: TRBV9; d_gene: NA; j_gene: TRBJ2-2; CDR3nt: TGTGCCAGCAGCGTAGTGGGGAGGACCGGGGAGCTGTTTTTT; CDR3aa: CASSVVGRTGELFF
len: 18; abundance: NA; v_gene: TRBV5-4; d_gene: TRBD2; j_gene: TRBJ2-7; CDR3nt: TGTGCCAGCAGCCAAAACCCCCGGCGACTAGCGGGGGGCTACGAGCAGTACTTC; CDR3aa: CASSQNPRRLAGGYEQYF
len: 16; abundance: once; v_gene: TRBV19; d_gene: TRBD1; j_gene: TRBJ1-1; CDR3nt: TGTGCCAGTAGTCTAGGACAGGGGCGTGTGAACACTGAAGCTTTCTTT; CDR3aa: CASSLGQGRVNTEAFF
len: 16; abundance: NA; v_gene: TRBV5-4; d_gene: TRBD1; j_gene: TRBJ2-7; CDR3nt: TGTGCCAGCAGCTTTGGTGCCGGGACAGGGTCTAATGAGCAGTACTTC; CDR3aa: CASSFGAGTGSNEQYF
len: 15; abundance: NA; v_gene: TRBV10-3; d_gene: TRBD1; j_gene: TRBJ1-1; CDR3nt: TGTGCCATCAGTGAGGGGACAGGGGGTCGGGGTGAAGCTTTCTTT; CDR3aa: CAISEGTGGRGEAFF
len: 14; abundance: NA; v_gene: TRBV27; d_gene: TRBD1; j_gene: TRBJ2-7; CDR3nt: TGTGCCAGCAGTCACCGGACAGGACTCCGGGAGCAGTACTTC; CDR3aa: CASSHRTGLREQYF
len: 14; abundance: NA; v_gene: TRBV28; d_gene: TRBD1; j_gene: TRBJ1-2; CDR3nt: TGTGCCAGCAGCTCCGGGACAGGGCCCATCGGCTACACCTTC; CDR3aa: CASSSGTGPIGYTF
len: 15; abundance: NA; v_gene: TRBV6-5; d_gene: TRBD1; j_gene: TRBJ1-1; CDR3nt: TGTGCCAGCAGTTACGGCCGACAGGGGAGGACTGAAGCTTTCTTT; CDR3aa: CASSYGRQGRTEAFF
len: 19; abundance: NA; v_gene: TRBV19; d_gene: NA; j_gene: TRBJ1-2; CDR3nt: TGTGCCAGTAGTATAGCCCACGGAGCTGTCAGGACTGGGAACTATGGCTACACCTTC; CDR3aa: CASSIAHGAVRTGNYGYTF
len: 14; abundance: NA; v_gene: TRBV5-1; d_gene: TRBD1; j_gene: TRBJ2-7; CDR3nt: TGCGCCAGCAGCCCCCAGGGGGTACCCTACGAGCAGTACTTC; CDR3aa: CASSPQGVPYEQYF
len: 14; abundance: NA; v_gene: TRBV11-3; d_gene: TRBD1; j_gene: TRBJ1-1; CDR3nt: TGTGCCAGCAGCCACCGGGACAGGGAGACTGAAGCTTTCTTT; CDR3aa: CASSHRDRETEAFF
len: 13; abundance: few; v_gene: TRBV20-1; d_gene: NA; j_gene: TRBJ2-1; CDR3nt: TGCAGTGCTAGTGAACTAGCCCACAATGAGCAGTTCTTC; CDR3aa: CSASELAHNEQFF
len: 15; abundance: NA; v_gene: TRBV10-3; d_gene: NA; j_gene: TRBJ2-7; CDR3nt: TGTGCCATCAGCCCGCCCGCGCGGGACGGCTACGAGCAGTACTTC; CDR3aa: CAISPPARDGYEQYF
len: 15; abundance: once; v_gene: TRBV5-6; d_gene: TRBD1; j_gene: TRBJ1-4; CDR3nt: TGTGCCAGCAGCTCCGGACAGGGGCTCAATGAAAAACTGTTTTTT; CDR3aa: CASSSGQGLNEKLFF
len: 15; abundance: NA; v_gene: TRBV27; d_gene: TRBD1; j_gene: TRBJ2-7; CDR3nt: TGTGCCAGCAGTCCAGGACAGGGTCTTTTTTACGAGCAGTACTTC; CDR3aa: CASSPGQGLFYEQYF
len: 13; abundance: NA; v_gene: TRBV5-6; d_gene: NA; j_gene: TRBJ2-1; CDR3nt: TGTGCCAGCAGCTTCTACGGGTCCAATGAGCAGTTCTTC; CDR3aa: CASSFYGSNEQFF
len: 13; abundance: NA; v_gene: TRBV5-8; d_gene: NA; j_gene: TRBJ1-2; CDR3nt: TGTGCCAGCAGCTTGGCAAGCGACTATGGCTACACCTTC; CDR3aa: CASSLASDYGYTF
len: 13; abundance: NA; v_gene: TRBV6-5; d_gene: NA; j_gene: TRBJ2-3; CDR3nt: TGTGCCAGCAGTTCGGGACTTATAGATACGCAGTATTTT; CDR3aa: CASSSGLIDTQYF
len: 14; abundance: NA; v_gene: TRBV27; d_gene: NA; j_gene: TRBJ2-1; CDR3nt: TGTGCCAGCAGTTTAGGGACTTCCTACAATGAGCAGTTCTTC; CDR3aa: CASSLGTSYNEQFF
len: 13; abundance: NA; v_gene: TRBV6-6; d_gene: NA; j_gene: TRBJ1-1; CDR3nt: TGTGCCAGCAGTTCCCACATGGACACTGAAGCTTTCTTT; CDR3aa: CASSSHMDTEAFF
len: 15; abundance: NA; v_gene: TRBV7-6; d_gene: TRBD1; j_gene: TRBJ1-5; CDR3nt: TGTGCCAGCAGCTCTCTAGACAGGGTAGATCAGCCCCAGCATTTT; CDR3aa: CASSSLDRVDQPQHF
len: 15; abundance: NA; v_gene: TRBV7-9; d_gene: TRBD1; j_gene: TRBJ1-2; CDR3nt: TGTGCCAGCAGCAACCGGGACAGGGGGTACTATGGCTACACCTTC; CDR3aa: CASSNRDRGYYGYTF